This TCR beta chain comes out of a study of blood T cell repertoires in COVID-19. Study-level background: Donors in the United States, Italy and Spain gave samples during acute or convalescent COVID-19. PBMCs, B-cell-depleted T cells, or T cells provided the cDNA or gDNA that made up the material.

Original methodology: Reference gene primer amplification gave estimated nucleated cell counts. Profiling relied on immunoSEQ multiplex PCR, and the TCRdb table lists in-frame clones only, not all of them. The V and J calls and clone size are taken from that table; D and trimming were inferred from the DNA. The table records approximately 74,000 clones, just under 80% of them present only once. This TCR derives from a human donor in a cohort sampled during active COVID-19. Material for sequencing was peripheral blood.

The CDR3 DNA is TGTGCCAGCAGACCTAGCGGGAGGGTTTACAATGAGCAGTTCTTC. Encoded protein: CASRPSGRVYNEQFF. The chain carries TRBV25-1 and TRBJ2-1; 12 positions agree with TRBD2. The CDR3 has 15 residues. Trimming removed 6 bases from V and 4 bases from J; junction bases left unmatched: 4. Germline CDR1 and CDR2: MGHDK and SYGVNS.